Here is one TCR beta chain with its context. As yet, its antigen is unknown. With 60 Vbeta and 13 Jbeta primers, the PCR was carried out. The assay was immunoSEQ multiplex PCR, and TCRdb's table has in-frame clones only and misses some. The table includes around 130,000 clones, approximately 70% detected once. The data originate from a study of cytomegalovirus exposure and HLA in healthy donors. Germline CDR1 and CDR2: SGHNT and YYREEE (reference sequence). Trimming shortened V by 2 bases and J by 2 bases, and 12 bases separated the two germline ends. The CDR3 covers 15 residues. Overall study results and limits: Accurate predictions that matched the HLA-A and HLA-B alleles of most subjects were reportedly made from TCR beta sequences. A highly shared variant cluster was judged a likely technical artifact. A later analysis, which compared TCR beta chains of equal frequency, found the HLA-associated ones more clonally expanded.

This receptor was identified in a woman in her twenties or thirties in good health and CMV-seronegative. The chain links TRBV5-4 to TRBJ2-3, with D tentatively TRBD2 (7 bases). Sequencing was carried out using PBMCs. The CDR3 DNA reads as TGTGCCAGCAGCTTAGGGGGGGCTTCCACAGATACGCAGTATTTT. Its translation: CASSLGGASTDTQYF.